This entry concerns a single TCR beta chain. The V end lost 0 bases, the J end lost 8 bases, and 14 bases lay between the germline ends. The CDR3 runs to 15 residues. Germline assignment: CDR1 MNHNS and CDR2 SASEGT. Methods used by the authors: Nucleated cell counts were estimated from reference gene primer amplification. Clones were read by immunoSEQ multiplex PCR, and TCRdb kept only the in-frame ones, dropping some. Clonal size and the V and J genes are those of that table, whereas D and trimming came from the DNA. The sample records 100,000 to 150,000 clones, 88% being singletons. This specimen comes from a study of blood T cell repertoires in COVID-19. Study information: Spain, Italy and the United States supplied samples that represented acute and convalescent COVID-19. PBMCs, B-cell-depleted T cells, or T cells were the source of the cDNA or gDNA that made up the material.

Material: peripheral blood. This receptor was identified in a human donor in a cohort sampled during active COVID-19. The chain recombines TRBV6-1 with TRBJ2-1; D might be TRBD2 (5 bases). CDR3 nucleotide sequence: TGTGCCAGCAGTGAAGCTCCCCTCGGGGTTGATGAGCAGTTCTTC. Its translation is CASSEAPLGVDEQFF.